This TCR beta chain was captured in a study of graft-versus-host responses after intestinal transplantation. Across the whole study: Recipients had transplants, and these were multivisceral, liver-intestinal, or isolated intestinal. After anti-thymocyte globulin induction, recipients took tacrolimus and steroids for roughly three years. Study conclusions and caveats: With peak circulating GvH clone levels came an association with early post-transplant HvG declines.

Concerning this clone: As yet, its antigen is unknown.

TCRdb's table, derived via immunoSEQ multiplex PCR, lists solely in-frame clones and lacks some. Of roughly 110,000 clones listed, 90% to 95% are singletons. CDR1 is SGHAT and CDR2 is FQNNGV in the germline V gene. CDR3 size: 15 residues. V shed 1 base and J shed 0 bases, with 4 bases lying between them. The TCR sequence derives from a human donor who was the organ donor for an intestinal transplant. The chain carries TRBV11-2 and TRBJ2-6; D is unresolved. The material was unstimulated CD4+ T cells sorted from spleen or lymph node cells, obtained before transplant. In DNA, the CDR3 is TGTGCCAGCAGCTTAGGACTCTCTGGGGCCAACGTCCTGACTTTC. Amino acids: CASSLGLSGANVLTF. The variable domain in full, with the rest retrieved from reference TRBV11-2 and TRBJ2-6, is EAGVAQSPRYKIIEKRQSVAFWCNPISGHATLYWYQQILGQGPKLLIQFQNNGVVDDSQLPKDRFSAERLKGVDSTLKIQPAKLEDSAVYLCASSLGLSGANVLTFGAGSRLTVL.